Presented here are 22 T cell receptor beta chains from one specimen sequenced in a study of cytomegalovirus exposure and HLA in healthy donors. Vbeta (60) and Jbeta (13) primers were used in the PCR. Clones were read by immunoSEQ multiplex PCR, and TCRdb kept only the in-frame ones, dropping some. The sample carries tens of thousands of clones, roughly 70% recorded once. The sequenced sample consisted of PBMCs. The receptors stem from a man in his sixties or seventies in good health and CMV-seronegative.

The V call is TRBV28, the J call TRBJ2-1; D perhaps matches TRBD1 (6 bases). From germline, CDR1 is MDHEN and CDR2 SYDVKM. The CDR3 is 15 amino acids. Trimming shortened V by 6 bases and J by 7 bases, and 19 bases separated the two germline ends. The CDR3 loop reads CASSLSLVQGNEQFF. As DNA, the CDR3 is TGTGCCAGCAGCCTTAGCCTAGTCCAGGGGAATGAGCAGTTCTTC. The full variable domain, in which reference TRBV28 and TRBJ2-1 provide the parts outside the CDR3, is DVKVTQSSRYLVKRTGEKVFLECVQDMDHENMFWYRQDPGLGLRLIYFSYDVKMKEKGDIPEGYSVSREKKERFSLILESASTNQTSMYLCASSLSLVQGNEQFFGPGTRLTVL.

The gene calls are TRBV7-2 and TRBJ2-5; TRBD1 matches at 7 bases. TRBJ2-7 explains the end of the DNA better; the J call may be wrong. Germline CDR1 reads SGHTA; CDR2 reads FQGNSA. CDR3 length: 12 amino acids. The CDR3 bases are TGTGCCACCCGACAGGGATCCTACGAGCAGTACTTC. This gives the protein CATRQGSYEQYF.

The chain is built from TRBV10-1 and TRBJ2-3, with D perhaps TRBD2 (6 bases). Germline-derived CDR1 and CDR2 are WNHNN and SYGVQD (reference sequence). This CDR3 has 14 amino acids. V dropped 8 bases and J dropped 3 bases, with 15 bases sitting between them. The CDR3 DNA is TGCGCCAGCTCGACCGGGGCGGGGACAGATACGCAGTATTTT. Its translation: CASSTGAGTDTQYF.

The chain recombines TRBV5-6 with TRBJ1-2; TRBD1 aligns across 8 bases. The junction had 10 bases not matched to a gene; V was cut back by 4 bases and J by 5 bases. Germline V gene lookup returns CDR1 SGHDT and CDR2 YYEEEE. The CDR3 has 15 residues. The CDR3 spells CASSTRTGLSYGYTF. CDR3 sequence (DNA): TGTGCCAGCAGCACCCGGACAGGGCTCTCTTATGGCTACACCTTC. The full variable domain, with the rest looked up from reference TRBV5-6 and TRBJ1-2, is DAGVTQSPTHLIKTRGQQVTLRCSPKSGHDTVSWYQQALGQGPQFIFQYYEEEERQRGNFPDRFSGHQFPNYSSELNVNALLLGDSALYLCASSTRTGLSYGYTFGSGTRLTVV.

The J gene is TRBJ2-1, the V gene TRBV27, with a weak D call TRBD1 (5 bases). Trimming left V 2 bases short and J 0 bases short, with 11 bases between. The germline CDR1 and CDR2 sequences are MNHEY and SMNVEV (reference sequence). The CDR3 has 16 residues. CDR3 region: CASSLRPDNSYNEQFF. In DNA form, the CDR3 reads TGTGCCAGCAGTTTAAGGCCGGACAACTCCTACAATGAGCAGTTCTTC.

The J gene is TRBJ2-7, the V gene TRBV5-6, with 9 bases lining up with TRBD1. The CDR3 contains 15 residues. J lost 6 bases, V lost 1 base, and 8 bases had no gene match. Germline V gene data show CDR1 as SGHDT and CDR2 as YYEEEE. The CDR3 nucleotides are TGTGCCAGCAGCTTGTATGGGGGACAGGGAGGCGAGCAGTACTTC. Translated: CASSLYGGQGGEQYF.

This chain uses TRBV5-4 with TRBJ2-5; 8 nucleotides line up with TRBD1. Germline assignment: CDR1 SGHNT and CDR2 YYREEE (reference sequence). Unmatched junction bases numbered 12, after V lost 0 bases and J lost 5 bases. CDR3 length: 17 residues. The CDR3 region is CASSLDGGQGRGETQYF. Here the CDR3 DNA reads TGTGCCAGCAGCTTGGACGGTGGACAGGGTAGGGGGGAGACCCAGTACTTC.

The chain employs TRBV6-1 and TRBJ2-7; TRBD2 is a possible D gene (6 bases). V was cut by 4 bases and J by 2 bases, with 21 bases left in between. This CDR3 is 17 amino acids long. Germline lookup yields CDR1 MNHNS and CDR2 SASEGT. CDR3 sequence reads: CASSATGGQGRAYEQYF. Here the CDR3 DNA reads TGTGCCAGCAGTGCGACCGGGGGTCAGGGAAGGGCCTACGAGCAGTACTTC.

This chain joins TRBV5-4 and TRBJ2-5; the match to TRBD2 covers 12 bases. Losses at the gene ends were 7 bases for V and 1 base for J; bases not matched to a gene: 5. Germline loops: CDR1 SGHNT, CDR2 YYREEE (reference sequence). The CDR3 is 15 amino acids. Written as DNA, the CDR3 is TGTGCCAGCCTACTAGCGGGGGGTAGCCAAGAGACCCAGTACTTC. It yields the protein CASLLAGGSQETQYF.

The V gene is TRBV5-1, the J gene TRBJ1-1, with TRBD1 matching over 8 bases. The V segment lost 0 bases and the J segment 3 bases; nucleotides outside the gene matches: 4. CDR3 length equals 15 residues. Germline assignment: CDR1 SGHRS and CDR2 YFSETQ. The CDR3 here is CASSLGTGWYTEAFF. DNA of the CDR3: TGCGCCAGCAGCTTGGGGACAGGGTGGTACACTGAAGCTTTCTTT. Together with reference TRBV5-1 and TRBJ1-1, the CDR3 gives the full variable domain: KAGVTQTPRYLIKTRGQQVTLSCSPISGHRSVSWYQQTPGQGLQFLFEYFSETQRNKGNFPGRFSGRQFSNSRSEMNVSTLELGDSALYLCASSLGTGWYTEAFFGQGTRLTVV.

The rearrangement joins TRBV4-3 to TRBJ2-2; no clear D. CDR3 length: 15 amino acids. Trimming took off 2 bases at V and 0 bases at J, with 7 bases between the two ends. In germline, CDR1 is LGHNA, CDR2 YSLEER. The CDR3 DNA sequence: TGCGCCAGCAGCCAATGGAGTTCGAACACCGGGGAGCTGTTTTTT. The encoded protein is CASSQWSSNTGELFF.

The V and J genes are TRBV30 and TRBJ2-5; 9 nucleotides align to TRBD2. The V gene end was trimmed by 2 bases and the J gene end by 5 bases; junction bases not matched to a gene: 12. The CDR3 is 16 residues long. CDR1 is GTSNPN, CDR2 SVGIG, per germline (reference sequence). The CDR3 bases are TGTGCCTGGAGTCCCCTAGGGCGGGGGGGCCAGGAGACCCAGTACTTC. It is translated as CAWSPLGRGGQETQYF.

This clone was observed once. This chain joins TRBV19 and TRBJ1-1; D may be TRBD1 (5 bases). CDR3 length: 14 residues. In germline, CDR1 is LNHDA, CDR2 SQIVND (reference sequence). V lost 0 bases to trimming and J lost 6 bases, with 11 bases between them. The CDR3 here is CASSIEGGTPEAFF. Here the CDR3 DNA reads TGTGCCAGTAGTATAGAGGGCGGGACCCCTGAAGCTTTCTTT. Complete variable domain (other parts from reference TRBV19 and TRBJ1-1): DGGITQSPKYLFRKEGQNVTLSCEQNLNHDAMYWYRQDPGQGLRLIYYSQIVNDFQKGDIAEGYSVSREKKESFPLTVTSAQKNPTAFYLCASSIEGGTPEAFFGQGTRLTVV.

The CDR3 is CASSSPGGSTDTQYF. As DNA, the CDR3 is TGTGCCAGCAGTTCGCCCGGCGGGAGCACAGATACGCAGTATTTT. This chain links TRBV27 with TRBJ2-3; D may be TRBD2 (5 bases). CDR1 is MNHEY and CDR2 is SMNVEV in the germline V gene (reference sequence). The CDR3 has 15 residues. V gave up 4 bases and J gave up 0 bases, with 11 bases separating them.

This clone was observed a handful of times. CDR3 protein: CATSLQKRRDTQYF. Written as DNA, the CDR3 is TGTGCCACCAGCCTACAAAAGCGGAGAGATACGCAGTATTTT. The chain uses TRBV15 and TRBJ2-3; the D gene is possibly TRBD2 (5 bases). From germline, CDR1 is LNHNV and CDR2 YYDKDF (reference sequence). The CDR3 has 14 amino acids. Trimming shortened V by 5 bases and J by 5 bases, and 14 bases separated the two germline ends. The full variable domain, completed using reference TRBV15 and TRBJ2-3, is DAMVIQNPRYQVTQFGKPVTLSCSQTLNHNVMYWYQQKSSQAPKLLFHYYDKDFNNEADTPDNFQSRRPNTSFCFLDIRSPGLGDTAMYLCATSLQKRRDTQYFGPGTRLTVL.

This clone occurred a few times. The V and J genes are TRBV5-4 and TRBJ1-2; TRBD1 aligns across 12 bases. CDR3 length: 17 residues. V shed 5 bases and J 4 bases; nucleotides not matched to a gene: 12. Germline V lookup: CDR1 SGHNT, CDR2 YYREEE (reference sequence). The CDR3: CASRHRDRGQVGYGYTF. CDR3 nucleotides: TGTGCCAGCAGGCACCGGGACAGGGGGCAAGTCGGCTATGGCTACACCTTC.

This chain links TRBV5-4 with TRBJ2-7, with TRBD2 matching over 12 bases. The CDR3 covers 15 residues. Germline V gene lookup returns CDR1 SGHNT and CDR2 YYREEE (reference sequence). V shed 0 bases and J 4 bases; nucleotides not matched to a gene: 2. The CDR3 region has the DNA TGTGCCAGCAGCTTGGGGACTAGCGGGGCTTACGAGCAGTACTTC. Its translation is CASSLGTSGAYEQYF.

This rearrangement joins TRBV11-2 to TRBJ2-7; 7 bases align to TRBD1. Germline V gene lookup returns CDR1 SGHAT and CDR2 FQNNGV. V shed 5 bases and J 2 bases; nucleotides not matched to a gene: 9. The CDR3 length is 15 residues. CDR3 region: CASSGVRGTAYEQYF. In DNA, the CDR3 is TGTGCCAGCAGCGGGGTCAGGGGGACGGCCTACGAGCAGTACTTC.

The V and J genes are TRBV5-1 and TRBJ2-3; 9 bases map to TRBD2. The junction had 9 bases not matched to a gene; V was cut back by 1 base and J by 0 bases. The CDR3 totals 18 residues. Germline CDR1 and CDR2: SGHRS and YFSETQ. In DNA form, the CDR3 reads TGCGCCAGCAGCTTGTCGCCTAGCGGGGCCCCTAGCACAGATACGCAGTATTTT. It specifies CASSLSPSGAPSTDTQYF.

The chain uses TRBV9 and TRBJ2-1, with 7 bases identical to TRBD2. Germline trimming cut 0 bases from V and 6 bases from J; bases unmatched to any gene: 9. Germline assignment: CDR1 SGDLS and CDR2 YYNGEE. CDR3 length equals 16 residues. The CDR3 spells CASSVGKMGGFNEQFF. CDR3 in DNA: TGTGCCAGCAGCGTAGGTAAAATGGGGGGGTTCAATGAGCAGTTCTTC.

V usage is TRBV5-1 and J usage is TRBJ2-1; 11 bases are a match to TRBD2. The CDR3 consists of 15 residues. Losses at the gene ends were 2 bases for V and 7 bases for J; bases not matched to a gene: 5. Germline V gene lookup returns CDR1 SGHRS and CDR2 YFSETQ. The CDR3 protein is CASSLLAGANNEQFF. The CDR3 nucleotides read TGCGCCAGCAGCTTACTAGCGGGAGCAAATAATGAGCAGTTCTTC.

V usage is TRBV4-1 and J usage is TRBJ2-7, with 13 bases matching TRBD2. This CDR3 is 18 amino acids long. The germline V gene has CDR1 MGHRA and CDR2 YSYEKL. Trimming cost V 0 bases and J 2 bases; bases outside gene matches: 7. In nucleotides, the CDR3 is TGCGCCAGCAGCCAAGACGGGACTAGCGGGACTACCCCCTACGAGCAGTACTTC. Encoded protein: CASSQDGTSGTTPYEQYF.